A single sample is the source of the 7 T cell receptor beta chains below, sequenced in a study of low-dose radiotherapy and immunotherapy resistance in tumors. Alpha and beta chains were covered, as first-strand cDNA relied on TRAV- and TRBV-specific primers. Using a constant-region primer together with a V-primer adapter, TCRs were subjected to about 20 PCR cycles of amplification. TCRdb itself ran the reads through MiXCR, one entry per CDR3 protein. The repertoire holds about 89,000 distinct CDR3 sequences, with under 10% as singletons. Stated time point: before trial treatment. Sample: PBMCs, taken before treatment. Receptors were obtained from a male donor with prostate cancer.

In this sample, this clonotype turned up many times. The chain recombines TRBV7-2 with TRBJ2-3; weak D call: TRBD2 (6 bases). CDR3 length: 15 residues. The germline gives CDR1 SGHTA, CDR2 FQGNSA. V was cut by 4 bases and J by 0 bases, with 11 bases left in between. CDR3 region: CASSSMAGSTDTQYF. The CDR3 coding sequence is TGTGCCAGCAGCTCGATGGCGGGAAGCACAGATACGCAGTATTTT.

A remark on this clonotype: A far larger clone is a single base away, which makes a read error likely. The rearrangement joins TRBV7-8 to TRBJ2-1; D might be TRBD1 (6 bases). The ends were cut back, 4 bases at V and 13 bases at J, with 11 bases in the middle. CDR1 SGHVS and CDR2 FQNEAQ come from the germline V gene. This CDR3 region has 11 residues. The CDR3, as DNA: TGTGCCAGCAGCTACGGGGACATTCAGTTCTTC. This gives the protein CASSYGDIQFF.

This clonotype was seen ten or more times. V usage is TRBV7-3 and J usage is TRBJ2-7; 14 bases fit TRBD2. There are 20 residues in the CDR3. With 3 bases clipped from V and 0 bases from J, the junction kept 13 bases outside the gene matches. Germline loops: CDR1 SGHTA, CDR2 FQGTGA. In DNA, the CDR3 is TGTGCCAGCAGCTTCCTTGAGCCGGGACTAGCGGGAGTGCTCTCCTACGAGCAGTACTTC. Its protein is CASSFLEPGLAGVLSYEQYF.

At least ten counts were recorded for this clonotype. The DNA of the CDR3 is TGTGCCAGCAGCTTAGTTGCAGGGCGGAGCACCGGGGAGCTGTTTTTT. Translation gives CASSLVAGRSTGELFF. The rearrangement links TRBV7-2 to TRBJ2-2, with D tentatively TRBD1 (5 bases). This CDR3 is built from 16 residues. Trimming took 1 base from V and 4 from J, leaving 13 bases between them. CDR1 is SGHTA and CDR2 is FQGNSA in the germline V gene.

Ten or more counts support this clonotype. The chain is built from TRBV2 and TRBJ2-2, with TRBD2 identical over 14 bases. J gave up 4 bases and V 4 bases, and 5 bases lay outside the gene matches. The CDR3 is 17 amino acids. The germline gives CDR1 SNHLY, CDR2 FYNNEI. The CDR3 spells CASSAGTSGRITGELFF. CDR3 bases: TGTGCCAGCAGTGCTGGGACTAGCGGGAGAATCACCGGGGAGCTGTTTTTT. Based on the CDR3 plus reference TRBV2 and TRBJ2-2, the full variable domain is EPEVTQTPSHQVTQMGQEVILRCVPISNHLYFYWYRQILGQKVEFLVSFYNNEISEKSEIFDDQFSVERPDGSNFTLKIRSTKLEDSAMYFCASSAGTSGRITGELFFGEGSRLTVL.

This clonotype was seen at least ten times. The chain employs TRBV3-1 and TRBJ1-6; D gene uncertain. From germline, CDR1 is LGHDT and CDR2 YNNKEL (reference sequence). The CDR3 is 13 amino acids. Trimming left V 5 bases short and J 4 bases short, with 6 bases between. CDR3 loop: CASSSQYNSPLHF. In nucleotides, the CDR3 is TGTGCCAGCAGCTCACAGTATAATTCACCCCTCCACTTT. Full variable domain (remainder filled in from reference TRBV3-1 and TRBJ1-6): DTAVSQTPKYLVTQMGNDKSIKCEQNLGHDTMYWYKQDSKKFLKIMFSYNNKELIINETVPNRFSPKSPDKAHLNLHINSLELGDSAVYFCASSSQYNSPLHFGNGTRLTVT.

There are many counts of this clonotype. The chain links TRBV7-9 to TRBJ2-1, with no clear D. Germline V gives CDR1 SEHNR, CDR2 FQNEAQ (reference sequence). This CDR3 has 13 amino acids. The CDR3 nucleotides read TGTGCGGAGATGGTGGGGTCCTACAATGAGCAGTTCTTC. Translation gives CAEMVGSYNEQFF. The whole variable domain, remainder taken from reference TRBV7-9 and TRBJ2-1, is DTGVSQNPRHKITKRGQNVTFRCDPISEHNRLYWYRQTLGQGPEFLTYFQNEAQLEKSRLLSDRFSAERPKGSFSTLEIQRTEQGDSAMYLCAEMVGSYNEQFFGPGTRLTVL.